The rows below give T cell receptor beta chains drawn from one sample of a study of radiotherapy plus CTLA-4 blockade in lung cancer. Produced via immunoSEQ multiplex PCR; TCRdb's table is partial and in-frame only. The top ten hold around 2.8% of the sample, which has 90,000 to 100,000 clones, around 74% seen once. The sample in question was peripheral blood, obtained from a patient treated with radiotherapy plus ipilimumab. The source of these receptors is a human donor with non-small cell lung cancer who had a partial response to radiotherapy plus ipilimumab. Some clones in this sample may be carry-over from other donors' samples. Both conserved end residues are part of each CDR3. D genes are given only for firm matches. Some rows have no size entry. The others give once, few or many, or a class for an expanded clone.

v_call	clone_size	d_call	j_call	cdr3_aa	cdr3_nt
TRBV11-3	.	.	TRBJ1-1	CASTLGGDTEAFF	TGTGCCAGCACCCTAGGGGGGGACACTGAAGCTTTCTTT
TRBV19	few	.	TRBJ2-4	CASSTLTGSKGKNIQYF	TGTGCCAGTAGTACCCTAACAGGGTCGAAGGGCAAAAACATTCAGTACTTC
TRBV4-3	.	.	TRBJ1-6	CASSQVSDVRGLAPLHF	TGCGCCAGCAGCCAAGTTTCAGACGTCCGCGGATTAGCGCCCCTCCACTTT
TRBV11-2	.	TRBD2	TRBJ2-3	CASSLGVAGESTDTQYF	TGTGCCAGCAGCTTAGGGGTAGCGGGGGAAAGCACAGATACGCAGTATTTT
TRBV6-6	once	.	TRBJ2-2	CASSGRSTGELFF	TGTGCCAGCAGTGGAAGGAGCACCGGGGAGCTGTTTTTT
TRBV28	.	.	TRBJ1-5	CASRAPGVGTQHF	TGTGCCAGCAGGGCCCCAGGGGTAGGTACCCAGCATTTT
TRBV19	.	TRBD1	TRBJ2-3	CASTRQGSTDTQYF	TGTGCCAGTACCAGACAGGGAAGCACAGATACGCAGTATTTT
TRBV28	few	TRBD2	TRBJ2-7	CASRLAGGLQYF	TGTGCCAGCCGACTAGCGGGAGGGCTTCAGTACTTC
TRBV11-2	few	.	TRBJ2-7	CASSPTGAGYEQYF	TGTGCCAGCAGCCCCACTGGCGCGGGTTACGAGCAGTACTTC
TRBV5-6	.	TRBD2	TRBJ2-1	CASSRRLAGDYYNEQFF	TGTGCCAGCAGCCGAAGACTAGCGGGAGATTACTACAATGAGCAGTTCTTC
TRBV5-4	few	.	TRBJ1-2	CASSLTQGAGGYTF	TGTGCCAGCAGCTTGACCCAGGGAGCGGGAGGCTACACCTTC
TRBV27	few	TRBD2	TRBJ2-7	CASSLMVAGSVGEQYF	TGTGCCAGCAGTTTAATGGTAGCGGGGTCGGTGGGAGAGCAGTACTTC
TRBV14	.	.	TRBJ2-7	CASSRQAYEQYF	TGTGCCAGCAGCCGCCAGGCCTACGAGCAGTACTTC
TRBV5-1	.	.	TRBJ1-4	CASSLEAGNSEKLFF	TGCGCCAGCAGCTTGGAAGCAGGGAATAGTGAAAAACTGTTTTTT
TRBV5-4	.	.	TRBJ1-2	CASTARQGSLYYGYTF	TGTGCCAGCACCGCACGGCAGGGGTCGTTATACTATGGCTACACCTTC
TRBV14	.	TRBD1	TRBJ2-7	CASSQVRGTGFYEQYF	TGTGCCAGCAGCCAAGTCCGGGGGACAGGGTTCTACGAGCAGTACTTC
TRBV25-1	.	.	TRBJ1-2	CASRARGWYGYTF	TGTGCCAGCAGAGCCAGGGGTTGGTATGGCTACACCTTC
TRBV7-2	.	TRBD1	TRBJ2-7	CASSWTGYEQYF	TGTGCCAGCAGCTGGACAGGGTACGAGCAGTACTTC
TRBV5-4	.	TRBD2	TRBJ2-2	CASSPGLAGNTGELFF	TGTGCCAGCAGCCCTGGACTAGCGGGGAACACCGGGGAGCTGTTTTTT
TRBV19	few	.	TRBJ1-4	CASSDRLSNEKLFF	TGTGCCAGTAGTGACAGGCTATCTAATGAAAAACTGTTTTTT